This TCR beta chain was identified in a study of cytomegalovirus exposure and HLA in healthy donors. In the PCR, 60 Vbeta and 13 Jbeta primers were used. TCRdb's copy holds only in-frame clones and misses some; the assay was immunoSEQ multiplex PCR. Here the sample spans approximately 90,000 clones, around 85% being singletons. The CDR3 spans 16 residues. The chain recombines TRBV21-1 with TRBJ1-2. TRBV21-1 is assigned pseudogene status. The TCR originated in a man aged 35-49 years in good health and CMV-seropositive. Sequencing used PBMCs. The CDR3: CASRRAGRSMPYGYTF. CDR3 nucleotide sequence: TGTGCCAGCCGGAGGGCAGGGAGGAGTATGCCTTATGGCTACACCTTC.